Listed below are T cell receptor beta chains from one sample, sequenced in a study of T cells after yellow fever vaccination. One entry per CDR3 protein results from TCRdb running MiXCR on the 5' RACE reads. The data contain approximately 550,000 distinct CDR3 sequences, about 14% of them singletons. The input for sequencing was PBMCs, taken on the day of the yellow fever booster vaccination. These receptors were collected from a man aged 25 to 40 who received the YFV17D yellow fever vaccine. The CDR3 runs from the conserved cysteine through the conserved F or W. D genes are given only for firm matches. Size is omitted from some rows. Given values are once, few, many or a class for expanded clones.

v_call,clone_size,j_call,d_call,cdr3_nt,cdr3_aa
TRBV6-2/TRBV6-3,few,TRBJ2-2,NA,TGTGCCAGCACGCCAGGGTGGACCGGGGAGCTGTTTTTT,CASTPGWTGELFF
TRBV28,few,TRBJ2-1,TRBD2,TGTGCCAGCAGTTCTACTAGCGGGAGTCGGGATGAGCAGTTCTTC,CASSSTSGSRDEQFF
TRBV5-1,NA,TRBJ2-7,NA,TGCGCCAGCAGCTTCGAACAGGGAGGCTCCTACGAGCAGTACTTC,CASSFEQGGSYEQYF
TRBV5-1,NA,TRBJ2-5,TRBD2,TGCGCCAGCAGCTTTGGTACGGCTAGCGGGAGTCAAGAGACCCAGTACTTC,CASSFGTASGSQETQYF
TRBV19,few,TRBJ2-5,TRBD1,TGTGCCAGTAGTCTCGGGACAGGGAATGGAGAGACCCAGTACTTC,CASSLGTGNGETQYF
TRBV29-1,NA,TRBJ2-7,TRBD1,TGCAGCGGCGGACAGGGGGAGTCCTACGAGCAGTACTTC,CSGGQGESYEQYF
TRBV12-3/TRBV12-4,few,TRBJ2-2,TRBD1,TGTGCCAGCAGTTTAACCTCCGGGACAGGGACCGGGGAGCTGTTTTTT,CASSLTSGTGTGELFF
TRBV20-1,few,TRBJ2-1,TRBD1,TGCAGTGCGACCGGGACAGGGCACCACAATGAGCAGTTCTTC,CSATGTGHHNEQFF
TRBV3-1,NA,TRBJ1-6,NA,TGTGCCAGCAGCCGCCCGCCCGTGTCACCCCTCCACTTT,CASSRPPVSPLHF
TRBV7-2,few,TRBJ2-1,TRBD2,TGTGCCAGCAGCGTAGGGGCCGGGACTAGAGGCTATGAGCAGTTCTTC,CASSVGAGTRGYEQFF
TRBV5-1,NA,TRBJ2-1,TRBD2,TGCGCCAGCAGCTTGGCGGGAGGGCCGCTTGAGCAGTTCTTC,CASSLAGGPLEQFF
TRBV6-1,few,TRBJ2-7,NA,TGTGCCAGCAGTGGAGGGGGCGCGGGGTACGAGCAGTACTTC,CASSGGGAGYEQYF
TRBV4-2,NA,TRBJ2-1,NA,TGTGCCAGCAGCCAAGGGAGGGTAAATGAGCAGTTCTTC,CASSQGRVNEQFF